The 20 T cell receptor beta chains given below trace back to one sample, sequenced in a study of radiation and T cells in renal cell carcinoma. Profiled with immunoSEQ multiplex PCR; TCRdb holds only in-frame clones, not every one. The repertoire includes approximately 83,000 clones, approximately 80% of them detected once, and roughly 10% sits in the top ten. The time point denotes: blood 4 weeks post-SBRT, at nephrectomy. The treatment denotes: 15 Gy SBRT to primary tumor, nephrectomy 4 weeks later. The material sequenced was blood, taken from a patient whose treatment included radiotherapy and nephrectomy. Source of these receptors: a man aged 45-60 years with renal cell carcinoma.

The V call is TRBV2, the J call TRBJ2-2; D is uncertain. Between the trimmed V and J ends, which lost 8 bases and 7 bases, there was a span of 17 bases. CDR1 SNHLY and CDR2 FYNNEI come from the germline V gene. The CDR3 totals 14 residues. The CDR3 loop reads CASQGFVDSGELFF. CDR3 sequence (DNA): TGTGCCAGCCAAGGATTCGTAGATAGCGGGGAGCTGTTTTTT.

V is TRBV6-1 and J is TRBJ2-3, with 10 bases fitting TRBD1. The V gene end was trimmed by 2 bases and the J gene end by 4 bases; junction bases not matched to a gene: 9. The CDR3 loop spans 17 amino acids. From germline, CDR1 is MNHNS and CDR2 SASEGT. In DNA, the CDR3 is TGTGCCAGCAGTGAAACCGGACAGGGGGAGTTTTCAGATACGCAGTATTTT. Protein sequence: CASSETGQGEFSDTQYF.

The V and J genes are TRBV5-1 and TRBJ2-4, with D unresolved. Germline V gives CDR1 SGHRS, CDR2 YFSETQ. Trimming took off 0 bases at V and 0 bases at J, with 4 bases between the two ends. The CDR3 has 14 residues. The CDR3 DNA follows: TGCGCCAGCAGCTTGGAAGAAGCCAAAAACATTCAGTACTTC. Its translation: CASSLEEAKNIQYF.

This chain connects TRBV6-6 to TRBJ1-5; maybe TRBD1 (6 bases). The germline V gene encodes CDR1 MNHNY and CDR2 SVGAGI (reference sequence). Deletions cut 2 bases from V and 5 bases from J, with 16 bases between. The CDR3 is made up of 16 amino acids. CDR3 DNA sequence: TGTGCCAGCAGTTACGCGAGTACAGGGAACTATCAGCCCCAGCATTTT. This sequence encodes CASSYASTGNYQPQHF.

A remark on this clone: The identical CDR3 is also encoded by other nucleotide sequences in the sample. The rearrangement uses TRBV5-5 and TRBJ1-1; no clear D. CDR1 is SGHKS and CDR2 is YYEKEE in the germline V gene (reference sequence). V shed 1 base and J shed 1 base, with 5 bases lying between them. The CDR3 covers 13 residues. Here the CDR3 DNA reads TGTGCCAGCAGCTTGCTACAGAACACTGAAGCTTTCTTT. This encodes CASSLLQNTEAFF.

The rearrangement uses TRBV11-1 and TRBJ2-4; D remains ambiguous. Trimming shortened V by 6 bases and J by 0 bases, and 9 bases separated the two germline ends. From germline, CDR1 is SGHAT and CDR2 FQDESV (reference sequence). This CDR3 has 14 amino acids. As DNA, the CDR3 is TGTGCCAGCAGTTCAGCAGTAGCCAAAAACATTCAGTACTTC. This translates into CASSSAVAKNIQYF.

V is TRBV6-1 and J is TRBJ2-3; 8 nucleotides align to TRBD1. Germline V gene lookup returns CDR1 MNHNS and CDR2 SASEGT. There are 15 residues in the CDR3. V lost 4 bases and J lost 4; bases outside the gene matches: 7. The CDR3 here is CASSVPRGQSDTQYF. In nucleotides, the CDR3 is TGTGCCAGCAGTGTACCCAGGGGGCAATCAGATACGCAGTATTTT.

The rearrangement uses TRBV7-9 and TRBJ2-7; maybe TRBD2 (7 bases). This CDR3 spans 12 amino acids. Germline-derived CDR1 and CDR2 are SEHNR and FQNEAQ (reference sequence). The V and J ends lost 4 bases and 9 bases respectively, with 13 bases between them. The CDR3 is CASSWGGLVQYF. CDR3 sequence (DNA): TGTGCCAGCAGCTGGGGGGGGCTGGTGCAGTACTTC.

This rearrangement joins TRBV10-3 to TRBJ1-2; D is undetermined. The V end was cut by 7 bases, the J end by 7 bases, with 16 bases between. CDR1 is ENHRY and CDR2 is SYGVKD in the germline V gene. The CDR3 sequence is 13 residues long. The CDR3 reads CAITRENNVGYTF. The CDR3 DNA is TGTGCCATCACCCGGGAAAACAATGTTGGCTACACCTTC.

The chain has TRBV6-6 and TRBJ1-2; 12 bases map to TRBD1. Trimming removed 6 bases from V and 6 bases from J; junction bases left unmatched: 5. In germline, CDR1 is MNHNY, CDR2 SVGAGI (reference sequence). The CDR3 runs 14 residues. This CDR3 is CASRGGQGANGYTF. The CDR3 bases are TGTGCCAGCAGGGGGGGACAGGGGGCCAATGGCTACACCTTC.

This clone was observed a handful of times. J is TRBJ2-2 and V is TRBV6-5, with D possibly matching TRBD1 (6 bases). The V end was cut by 8 bases, the J end by 9 bases, with 19 bases between. This CDR3 region has 14 residues. CDR1 MNHEY and CDR2 SVGAGI come from the germline V gene. In nucleotides, the CDR3 is TGTGCCAGCCGCACGTCTTTTACAGGGCGGGAGCTGTTTTTT. This gives the protein CASRTSFTGRELFF.

The chain combines TRBV5-1 with TRBJ2-5, with D uncertain. The CDR3 loop spans 13 amino acids. The V gene lost 1 base and the J gene lost 0 bases, with 4 bases spanning the gap. Germline lookup yields CDR1 SGHRS and CDR2 YFSETQ. The CDR3 loop is CASSLPNQETQYF. DNA for the CDR3: TGCGCCAGCAGCTTGCCCAACCAAGAGACCCAGTACTTC.

The table lists this clone with a few counts. The V and J genes are TRBV30 and TRBJ1-2; 7 bases agree with TRBD1. The CDR3 spans 14 residues. Germline V gene sequence: CDR1 GTSNPN, CDR2 SVGIG (reference sequence). V lost 5 bases and J lost 4; bases outside the gene matches: 10. The DNA for the CDR3 is TGTGCCTGGCGCGGCCTTGGGGACAGCTATGGCTACACCTTC. As protein: CAWRGLGDSYGYTF.

V is TRBV7-2 and J is TRBJ2-3; 11 bases agree with TRBD2. The CDR3 is 18 residues long. The germline gives CDR1 SGHTA, CDR2 FQGNSA. V lost 2 bases, J lost 8 bases, and 15 bases stayed unmatched. The CDR3 spells CASSLYFSGGAEGPTQYF. Here the CDR3 DNA reads TGTGCCAGCAGCTTATATTTTAGCGGGGGGGCTGAGGGGCCTACGCAGTATTTT.

The chain is built from TRBV7-9 and TRBJ2-2, with D hard to call. The CDR3 sequence is 16 residues long. CDR1 and CDR2 (germline): SEHNR, FQNEAQ (reference sequence). V lost 5 bases, J lost 0 bases, and 13 bases lay in between. The CDR3 sequence is CASSPLSRTNTGELFF. Here the CDR3 DNA reads TGTGCCAGCAGCCCCCTCTCGCGGACGAACACCGGGGAGCTGTTTTTT.

The chain uses TRBV18 and TRBJ1-2, with TRBD1 matching over 7 bases. CDR3 length equals 14 residues. The germline V gene encodes CDR1 KGHSH and CDR2 LQKENI. With 3 bases clipped from V and 2 bases from J, the junction kept 3 bases outside the gene matches. CDR3 sequence reads: CASSPLGQNYGYTF. The CDR3, as DNA: TGTGCCAGCTCACCCTTGGGACAGAACTATGGCTACACCTTC.

In DNA, the CDR3 is TGCGCCAGCAGCCAAGAAGGGCTAGCGGGTTTTAGCTCCTACAATGAGCAGTTCTTC. It encodes CASSQEGLAGFSSYNEQFF. The V gene is TRBV4-1, the J gene TRBJ2-1; 8 positions match TRBD2. This CDR3 is built from 19 residues. CDR1 is MGHRA and CDR2 is YSYEKL in the germline V gene. After removal of 0 bases from V and 0 bases from J, the junction contained 10 bases not matched to a gene.

This clone was seen only a few times. The gene calls are TRBV19 and TRBJ2-1; D gene uncertain. V was pared by 3 bases and J by 7 bases, with 7 bases between. CDR1 is LNHDA, CDR2 SQIVND, per germline (reference sequence). This CDR3 contains 12 residues. Here the CDR3 reads CASSMTRNEQFF. In DNA, the CDR3 is TGTGCCAGTAGTATGACCCGGAATGAGCAGTTCTTC.

Regarding this clone: Distinct nucleotide sequences in the sample also encode this CDR3. The chain recombines TRBV7-2 with TRBJ1-1; no clear D gene. Trimming took 1 base from V and 4 from J, leaving 7 bases between them. The CDR3 sequence is 13 residues long. Germline CDR1 SGHTA, CDR2 FQGNSA. The DNA for the CDR3 is TGTGCCAGCAGCTTAGTCGAAGGCACTGAAGCTTTCTTT. Translating it yields CASSLVEGTEAFF.

This chain links TRBV14 with TRBJ1-2, with TRBD1 as a possible D gene (5 bases). CDR3 size: 15 residues. Germline loops: CDR1 SGHDN, CDR2 FVKESK. Trimming removed 5 bases at V and 7 bases at J, with 20 bases between. This chain's CDR3 is CASSAHSGSEGGYTF. CDR3 DNA sequence: TGTGCCAGCAGCGCGCACTCAGGGTCGGAGGGTGGCTACACCTTC.